Below are 30 T cell receptor beta chains sequenced from a single sample in a study of T cell responses to AZD1222 COVID-19 vaccine. The data were produced by immunoSEQ multiplex PCR, yet TCRdb's version contains in-frame clones alone and is incomplete. The sample comprises about 56,000 clones, 70% to 90% of which are singletons, and 6.9% rests with the top ten. The input for sequencing was peripheral blood, taken 28 days after the second AZD1222 dose. These receptors all come from an adult who received the AZD1222 COVID-19 vaccine.

The chain recombines TRBV14 with TRBJ1-1; no firm D call. V shed 2 bases and J shed 1 base, with 5 bases lying between them. This CDR3 is built from 13 residues. Germline values: CDR1 SGHDN, CDR2 FVKESK. The CDR3 spells CASSQSENTEAFF. In DNA form, the CDR3 reads TGTGCCAGCAGCCAATCAGAGAACACTGAAGCTTTCTTT.

The rearrangement uses TRBV7-3 and TRBJ2-3; weak D call: TRBD2 (5 bases). V was clipped by 5 bases and J by 2 bases, with 11 bases between them. CDR1 SGHTA and CDR2 FQGTGA come from the germline V gene. CDR3 length: 14 residues. The CDR3 nucleotides are TGTGCCAGCAGCGCCAGCGGACCCACAGATACGCAGTATTTT. Its protein is CASSASGPTDTQYF.

The chain uses TRBV6-5 and TRBJ2-7, with 7 bases identical to TRBD1. The trim removed 3 bases at V and 4 bases at J, leaving 3 bases unmatched. The CDR3 extends over 13 amino acids. Germline values: CDR1 MNHEY, CDR2 SVGAGI. CDR3 residues: CASSYNRGYEQYF. CDR3 in DNA: TGTGCCAGCAGTTATAACAGGGGTTACGAGCAGTACTTC.

The chain uses TRBV2 and TRBJ1-2; D is possibly TRBD1 (5 bases). Germline values: CDR1 SNHLY, CDR2 FYNNEI. Trimming stripped 6 bases from V and 2 bases from J, with 13 bases between. The length of the CDR3 is 14 residues. CDR3 in amino acids: CASRPSRENYGYTF. The DNA of the CDR3 is TGTGCCAGCAGACCAAGCAGGGAGAACTATGGCTACACCTTC.

V gene TRBV7-3 combines with J gene TRBJ2-2; D gene ambiguous. The V end was cut by 1 base, the J end by 4 bases, with 7 bases between. This CDR3 contains 14 residues. Germline V gene sequence: CDR1 SGHTA, CDR2 FQGTGA. The CDR3 protein is CASSLSGTTGELFF. The CDR3 DNA reads TGTGCCAGCAGCTTAAGCGGAACCACCGGGGAGCTGTTTTTT.

To note about this clone: At one boundary the junction diverges from the germline segment, which might be a read error. This chain joins TRBV6-5 and TRBJ1-2, with TRBD1 identical over 7 bases. CDR3 length equals 14 residues. Germline CDR1 and CDR2: MNHEY and SVGAGI. The CDR3 nucleotides are TGTGCCAGCAGTCCGGGACAGAGACTTTATGGCTACACCTTT. Its translation is CASSPGQRLYGYTF.

This chain links TRBV2 with TRBJ1-5; 8 positions agree with TRBD1. The germline V gene encodes CDR1 SNHLY and CDR2 FYNNEI. CDR3 length: 15 residues. Germline trimming cut 7 bases from V and 3 bases from J; bases unmatched to any gene: 8. The CDR3 region has the DNA TGTGCCAGCAATGCCGGGACAGGTAACAATCAGCCCCAGCATTTT. It encodes CASNAGTGNNQPQHF.

The chain combines TRBV12-3 or TRBV12-4 with TRBJ1-2; the D is unclear. The CDR3 is 13 residues long. Trimming took 1 base from V and 2 from J, leaving 5 bases between them. CDR3 region: CASSLGLNYGYTF. The CDR3 bases are TGTGCCAGCAGTTTAGGGCTCAACTATGGCTACACCTTC.

This rearrangement joins TRBV5-1 to TRBJ1-6; tentative D call: TRBD1 (5 bases). Germline lookup yields CDR1 SGHRS and CDR2 YFSETQ. The ends were cut back, 2 bases at V and 6 bases at J, with 12 bases in the middle. The CDR3 sequence is 15 residues long. The CDR3 spells CASSFWGDTNSPLHF. CDR3 DNA sequence: TGCGCCAGCAGCTTTTGGGGCGACACTAATTCACCCCTCCACTTT.

The V gene is TRBV19, the J gene TRBJ1-3; D not certain. Per the germline V gene, CDR1 is LNHDA and CDR2 is SQIVND (reference sequence). The CDR3 has 13 residues. V was cut by 5 bases and J by 4 bases, with 9 bases left in between. CDR3 nucleotides: TGTGCCAGTAGTGAGCAGCGGGGAAACACCATATATTTT. Amino acid sequence: CASSEQRGNTIYF.

This rearrangement joins TRBV27 to TRBJ2-1; D unresolved. The CDR3 sequence is 11 residues long. The germline V and J ends were trimmed by 2 bases and 7 bases, with 3 bases remaining between them. Germline lookup yields CDR1 MNHEY and CDR2 SMNVEV (reference sequence). The CDR3 sequence is CASSLLNEQFF. DNA of the CDR3: TGTGCCAGCAGTTTACTGAATGAGCAGTTCTTC.

The V call is TRBV2, the J call TRBJ1-6; D not certain. With 7 bases removed from V and 0 bases from J, the gap between germline ends came to 10 bases. This CDR3 has 15 amino acids. Germline CDR1 is SNHLY and CDR2 is FYNNEI. The CDR3 nucleotides are TGTGCCAGCACGGTGGGCAGCTCCTATAATTCACCCCTCCACTTT. Residues: CASTVGSSYNSPLHF.

V usage is TRBV18 and J usage is TRBJ1-2; no firm D call. The CDR3 sequence is 15 residues long. CDR1 KGHSH and CDR2 LQKENI come from the germline V gene. V lost 0 bases, J lost 4 bases, and 12 bases lay in between. The CDR3 coding sequence is TGTGCCAGCTCACCACCGGCCGGGGTGGGCTATGGCTACACCTTC. The encoded protein is CASSPPAGVGYGYTF. Complete variable domain (other parts from reference TRBV18 and TRBJ1-2): NAGVMQNPRHLVRRRGQEARLRCSPMKGHSHVYWYRQLPEEGLKFMVYLQKENIIDESGMPKERFSAEFPKEGPSILRIQQVVRGDSAAYFCASSPPAGVGYGYTFGSGTRLTVV.

This clone was seen only once. The chain uses TRBV2 and TRBJ2-1; TRBD1 or TRBD2 may be the D gene (6 bases each). V was trimmed by 1 base and J by 8 bases, leaving 9 bases between them. This CDR3 spans 13 amino acids. Looked up from germline, CDR1 is SNHLY and CDR2 is FYNNEI. Written as DNA, the CDR3 is TGTGCCAGCAGTGAAGGGGGGGCGGATGAGCAGTTCTTC. Translation: CASSEGGADEQFF.

This chain links TRBV9 with TRBJ2-5; TRBD2 is a possible D gene (5 bases). V was shortened by 4 bases and J by 1 base, with 11 bases between the two germline ends. The CDR3 has 14 residues. CDR1 and CDR2 (germline): SGDLS, YYNGEE. The CDR3 sequence is CASSPFEGQETQYF. CDR3 coding DNA: TGTGCCAGCAGCCCCTTCGAGGGCCAAGAGACCCAGTACTTC.

The chain joins TRBV28 to TRBJ1-2; D not certain. In germline, CDR1 is MDHEN, CDR2 SYDVKM. The CDR3 is made up of 15 amino acids. V gave up 1 base and J gave up 5 bases, with 14 bases separating them. The CDR3: CASSLSVGVGYGYTF. Written as DNA, the CDR3 is TGTGCCAGCAGTTTATCGGTCGGCGTAGGGTATGGCTACACCTTC.

The chain uses TRBV6-1 and TRBJ1-1; D remains unclear. V lost 0 bases to trimming and J lost 0 bases, with 5 bases between them. Germline V gene sequence: CDR1 MNHNS, CDR2 SASEGT. This CDR3 contains 14 residues. This CDR3 is CASSEAGLNTEAFF. CDR3 coding DNA: TGTGCCAGCAGTGAAGCAGGGTTGAACACTGAAGCTTTCTTT.

V and J are TRBV2 and TRBJ2-2; TRBD1 matches at 9 bases. V lost 3 bases and J lost 3; bases outside the gene matches: 5. The CDR3 sequence is 16 residues long. In germline, CDR1 is SNHLY, CDR2 FYNNEI. CDR3 region: CASSDRRTGDTGELFF. Here the CDR3 DNA reads TGTGCCAGCAGTGATCGTAGGACAGGGGACACCGGGGAGCTGTTTTTT.

The chain uses TRBV29-1 and TRBJ1-2; D remains unclear. The CDR3 totals 13 residues. Germline CDR1 SQVTM, CDR2 ANQGSEA. V was pared by 1 base and J by 8 bases, with 14 bases between. This CDR3 reads CSVEGPGELGYTF. In nucleotides, the CDR3 is TGCAGCGTTGAAGGTCCCGGGGAGTTAGGCTACACCTTC.

This sequence joins TRBV3-1 (or the pseudogene TRBV3-2) and TRBJ2-7, with a tentative D call TRBD2 (5 bases). CDR1 and CDR2 from the germline V gene are LGHDT and YNNKEL (reference sequence). The CDR3 has 15 residues. V dropped 1 base and J dropped 3 bases, with 13 bases sitting between them. This chain's CDR3 is CASSQVGGYYYEQYF. The CDR3 bases are TGTGCCAGCAGCCAAGTAGGAGGCTATTACTACGAGCAGTACTTC.

This chain uses TRBV3-1 (or the pseudogene TRBV3-2) with TRBJ1-6; no clear D gene. CDR3 size: 13 residues. Germline V gene data show CDR1 as LGHDT and CDR2 as YNNKEL (reference sequence). The V gene lost 0 bases and the J gene lost 9 bases, with 6 bases spanning the gap. Written as DNA, the CDR3 is TGTGCCAGCAGCCAAGACTTGGGTTCACCCCTCCACTTT. This encodes CASSQDLGSPLHF.

The chain joins TRBV28 to TRBJ2-3; no firm D call. Looked up from germline, CDR1 is MDHEN and CDR2 is SYDVKM. Deletions cut 1 base from V and 0 bases from J, with 17 bases between. The CDR3 has 18 residues. CDR3 sequence (DNA): TGTGCCAGCAGTTTATTGGGTGGACGGAGCCCTAGCACAGATACGCAGTATTTT. Encoded protein: CASSLLGGRSPSTDTQYF.

V gene TRBV7-2 combines with J gene TRBJ1-5; 7 bases line up with TRBD1. Trimming removed 4 bases from V and 7 bases from J; junction bases left unmatched: 10. The germline gives CDR1 SGHTA, CDR2 FQGNSA. The CDR3 covers 15 residues. CDR3 residues: CASSSGQVWRQPQHF. The CDR3 bases are TGTGCCAGCAGCTCCGGACAGGTCTGGCGACAGCCCCAGCATTTT.

The chain is built from TRBV19 and TRBJ2-7; D uncertain. V was trimmed by 5 bases and J by 0 bases, leaving 11 bases between them. Germline-derived CDR1 and CDR2 are LNHDA and SQIVND (reference sequence). The CDR3 loop spans 14 amino acids. CDR3 sequence (DNA): TGTGCCAGTAGTTTGCGACGCCGCTCCTACGAGCAGTACTTC. This encodes CASSLRRRSYEQYF.

The chain recombines TRBV2 with TRBJ1-6; D is perhaps TRBD1 (6 bases). Germline V gene sequence: CDR1 SNHLY, CDR2 FYNNEI. The CDR3 has 14 residues. Between the trimmed V and J ends, which lost 8 bases and 8 bases, there was a span of 16 bases. CDR3 amino acids: CASSTGPQYSPLHF. CDR3 in DNA: TGTGCCAGCTCGACAGGACCTCAGTATTCACCCCTCCACTTT.

The table lists this clone with a count of one. The chain carries TRBV18 and TRBJ1-1; no clear D gene. Between the trimmed V and J ends, which lost 2 bases and 0 bases, there was a span of 10 bases. This CDR3 is built from 15 residues. Germline CDR1 KGHSH, CDR2 LQKENI. Here the CDR3 reads CASSPRDAMNTEAFF. The CDR3 bases are TGTGCCAGCTCACCAAGAGATGCTATGAACACTGAAGCTTTCTTT. The full variable domain, rest sourced from reference TRBV18 and TRBJ1-1, is NAGVMQNPRHLVRRRGQEARLRCSPMKGHSHVYWYRQLPEEGLKFMVYLQKENIIDESGMPKERFSAEFPKEGPSILRIQQVVRGDSAAYFCASSPRDAMNTEAFFGQGTRLTVV.

The chain uses TRBV5-5 and TRBJ2-7; 10 bases agree with TRBD1. Per germline, CDR1 SGHKS and CDR2 YYEKEE (reference sequence). The junction had 8 bases not matched to a gene; V was cut back by 5 bases and J by 0 bases. The CDR3 totals 16 residues. Written as DNA, the CDR3 is TGTGCCAGCAGAATTGGACAGGGGGTGAACTCCTACGAGCAGTACTTC. Translating gives CASRIGQGVNSYEQYF.

This clone was counted once. V usage is TRBV29-1 and J usage is TRBJ2-1; D tentatively fits TRBD1 or TRBD2 (5 bases each). In germline, CDR1 is SQVTM, CDR2 ANQGSEA. V was trimmed by 5 bases and J by 6 bases, leaving 14 bases between them. The CDR3 loop spans 13 amino acids. CDR3 sequence (DNA): TGCAGCGTTCCGGGGCTACCTCTCAATGAGCAGTTCTTC. This gives the protein CSVPGLPLNEQFF.

The genes are TRBV5-5 and TRBJ2-7; 8 bases map to TRBD2. Germline V gene data show CDR1 as SGHKS and CDR2 as YYEKEE (reference sequence). V was pared by 4 bases and J by 2 bases, with 5 bases of the junction left unmatched. This CDR3 comprises 14 residues. Written as DNA, the CDR3 is TGTGCCAGCAGCCGAACTAGCGGAACCTACGAGCAGTACTTC. As protein: CASSRTSGTYEQYF.

The rearrangement uses TRBV28 and TRBJ1-5, with D possibly TRBD1 on 5 matching bases. Trimming removed 3 bases from V and 3 bases from J, with 12 bases in between. The germline gives CDR1 MDHEN, CDR2 SYDVKM. This CDR3 region has 15 residues. The CDR3 DNA follows: TGTGCCAGCAGTTTTTGGGGCAGGATCAATCAGCCCCAGCATTTT. It specifies CASSFWGRINQPQHF. Complete variable domain (other parts from reference TRBV28 and TRBJ1-5): DVKVTQSSRYLVKRTGEKVFLECVQDMDHENMFWYRQDPGLGLRLIYFSYDVKMKEKGDIPEGYSVSREKKERFSLILESASTNQTSMYLCASSFWGRINQPQHFGDGTRLSIL.